This T cell receptor beta chain was observed in a study of blood T cell repertoires in COVID-19. Study as a whole: The origin of the acute and convalescent COVID-19 samples was the United States, Italy and Spain.

This clone was observed a handful of times. The method was immunoSEQ multiplex PCR; TCRdb's version includes in-frame clones alone and lacks a portion of them. Of approximately 280,000 clones in the sample, around 83% are singletons; the top ten hold 5%. V lost 1 base and J lost 6; bases outside the gene matches: 5. Germline CDR1 is LGHDT and CDR2 is YNNKEL (reference sequence). This CDR3 region has 15 residues. A COVID-19 case was met by exposed participants within 2 weeks before study entry. The sample consisted of PBMCs or T cells enriched from blood (not recorded which). This clonotype originated in a man aged 40-50 years who had been exposed to COVID-19. V gene TRBV3-1 (or the pseudogene TRBV3-2) combines with J gene TRBJ2-7, with 11 bases identical to TRBD2. In DNA, the CDR3 is TGTGCCAGCAGCCAAGGACTAGCGGGAAAAGGCGAGCAGTACTTC. This translates into CASSQGLAGKGEQYF.